The 30 T cell receptor beta chains in this list originate from one sample, sequenced in a study of cytomegalovirus exposure and HLA in healthy donors. Researchers ran the PCR with 60 Vbeta and 13 Jbeta primers. Profiling relied on immunoSEQ multiplex PCR, and the TCRdb table lists in-frame clones only, not all of them. Of fewer than 150,000 clones listed, approximately 80% are singletons. The sequencing input was PBMCs. Every receptor here comes from a man aged 45 to 65 in good health and CMV-seronegative.

CDR3 loop: CAWNDLGTGVGNTIYF. In nucleotides, the CDR3 is TGTGCCTGGAACGACCTCGGGACAGGGGTTGGAAACACCATATATTTT. The V call is TRBV30, the J call TRBJ1-3; 10 bases map to TRBD1. This CDR3 has 16 amino acids. Germline-derived CDR1 and CDR2 are GTSNPN and SVGIG (reference sequence). V was pared by 4 bases and J by 3 bases, with 9 bases of the junction left unmatched. Full variable domain (rest looked up from reference TRBV30 and TRBJ1-3): SQTIHQWPATLVQPVGSPLSLECTVEGTSNPNLYWYRQAAGRGLQLLFYSVGIGQISSEVPQNLSASRPQDRQFILSSKKLLLSDSGFYLCAWNDLGTGVGNTIYFGEGSWLTVV.

Regarding this clone: Relative to the germline gene, one junction end is altered; a read error may explain this. The genes are TRBV7-6 and TRBJ2-1, with 10 nucleotides matching TRBD2. The CDR3 length is 17 residues. Germline V gene sequence: CDR1 SGHVS, CDR2 FNYEAQ. The CDR3 DNA follows: TGTGCCAGCAGCCTAGCCGGGACTAGCGCTAGTTTCGATGAGCAGTTCTTC. Amino acid sequence: CASSLAGTSASFDEQFF.

This clone was seen once. V is TRBV10-2 and J is TRBJ1-5, with D tentatively TRBD1 (6 bases). Germline assignment: CDR1 WSHSY and CDR2 SAAADI. The CDR3 covers 10 residues. V dropped 7 bases and J dropped 16 bases, with 14 bases sitting between them. The DNA for the CDR3 is TGCGCCAGCATCCCGGCGACAGGTCATTTT. Its translation: CASIPATGHF.

The chain recombines TRBV15 with TRBJ2-5; TRBD1 agrees at 10 bases. Looked up from germline, CDR1 is LNHNV and CDR2 is YYDKDF (reference sequence). This CDR3 comprises 14 residues. Trimming at V came to 6 bases and at J to 4 bases, leaving 5 bases not matched to a gene. CDR3 DNA sequence: TGTGCCACCAGAAGGGACAGGGGAGGAGAGACCCAGTACTTC. Translation: CATRRDRGGETQYF.

The V call is TRBV5-8, the J call TRBJ1-5, with a possible D match to TRBD1 (6 bases). Trimming pared 6 bases from V and 6 bases from J, leaving 13 bases between. Looked up from germline, CDR1 is SGHTS and CDR2 is YDEGEE. This CDR3 region has 13 residues. CDR3 region: CASNRGGLQPQHF. The CDR3 DNA follows: TGTGCCAGCAATCGGGGGGGGCTTCAGCCCCAGCATTTT.

The V call is TRBV28, the J call TRBJ2-7; no reliable D call. The CDR3 totals 13 residues. The germline V gene has CDR1 MDHEN and CDR2 SYDVKM. The ends were cut back, 4 bases at V and 9 bases at J, with 16 bases in the middle. CDR3 nucleotide sequence: TGTGCCAGCAGTTACCTTTCAAGCCTTGGGCAGTACTTC. This gives the protein CASSYLSSLGQYF. Supplemented by reference TRBV28 and TRBJ2-7, the full variable domain reads DVKVTQSSRYLVKRTGEKVFLECVQDMDHENMFWYRQDPGLGLRLIYFSYDVKMKEKGDIPEGYSVSREKKERFSLILESASTNQTSMYLCASSYLSSLGQYFGPGTRLTVT.

V usage is TRBV5-4 and J usage is TRBJ2-3; D ambiguous. The CDR3 is made up of 15 amino acids. Looked up from germline, CDR1 is SGHNT and CDR2 is YYREEE (reference sequence). V was pared by 2 bases and J by 0 bases, with 10 bases between. The CDR3 loop reads CASSLATGSTDTQYF. The CDR3 region has the DNA TGTGCCAGCAGCTTAGCGACGGGTAGCACAGATACGCAGTATTTT. The entire variable domain, with the rest obtained from reference TRBV5-4 and TRBJ2-3, is as follows: ETGVTQSPTHLIKTRGQQVTLRCSSQSGHNTVSWYQQALGQGPQFIFQYYREEENGRGNFPPRFSGLQFPNYSSELNVNALELDDSALYLCASSLATGSTDTQYFGPGTRLTVL.

The gene calls are TRBV7-9 and TRBJ2-1; D perhaps matches TRBD1 (6 bases). The CDR3 loop spans 12 amino acids. CDR1 is SEHNR and CDR2 is FQNEAQ in the germline V gene (reference sequence). Between the trimmed V and J ends, which lost 0 bases and 11 bases, there was a span of 8 bases. Here the CDR3 reads CASSLAGQKQFF. The CDR3 nucleotides read TGTGCCAGCAGCTTAGCAGGACAGAAGCAGTTCTTC.

V is TRBV28 and J is TRBJ2-7; D is possibly TRBD2 (6 bases). Germline V gene sequence: CDR1 MDHEN, CDR2 SYDVKM. This CDR3 comprises 14 residues. Trimming removed 6 bases from V and 3 bases from J, with 15 bases in between. DNA of the CDR3: TGTGCCAGCAGCTCCGGGACTGTGTACTACGAGCAGTACTTC. This encodes CASSSGTVYYEQYF.

This clone was observed a few times. The chain carries TRBV29-1 and TRBJ2-5; maybe TRBD1 (6 bases). The V gene's germline CDR1 is SQVTM and CDR2 ANQGSEA. With 4 bases removed from V and 10 bases from J, the gap between germline ends came to 13 bases. CDR3 size: 11 residues. The CDR3: CSVVWTEGQYF. CDR3 nucleotide sequence: TGCAGCGTTGTCTGGACAGAGGGCCAGTACTTC.

V is TRBV2 and J is TRBJ1-2; D unclear. The V gene's germline CDR1 is SNHLY and CDR2 FYNNEI. This CDR3 comprises 14 residues. V lost 2 bases, J lost 5 bases, and 12 bases lay in between. CDR3 loop: CASSEIVRRYGYTF. Written as DNA, the CDR3 is TGTGCCAGCAGTGAAATCGTCAGGCGATATGGCTACACCTTC.

This chain uses TRBV19 with TRBJ1-2; D uncertain. From germline, CDR1 is LNHDA and CDR2 SQIVND (reference sequence). The CDR3 spans 15 residues. Trimming stripped 6 bases from V and 3 bases from J, with 17 bases between. As DNA, the CDR3 is TGTGCCAGTAGCCGATCCTCACAGAATTACTATGGCTACACCTTC. Its translation: CASSRSSQNYYGYTF.

This chain links TRBV10-2 with TRBJ2-7, with 7 positions matching TRBD2. V lost 5 bases, J lost 0 bases, and 4 bases stayed unmatched. Germline V gene sequence: CDR1 WSHSY, CDR2 SAAADI. The CDR3 runs 14 residues. The CDR3 DNA is TGCGCCAGCAGTAGGAGCGGGGTCTCCTACGAGCAGTACTTC. Its protein product is CASSRSGVSYEQYF.

The genes are TRBV29-1 and TRBJ1-1; 7 bases match TRBD1. The germline V gene has CDR1 SQVTM and CDR2 ANQGSEA. After removal of 5 bases from V and 4 bases from J, the junction contained 1 base not matched to a gene. CDR3 length equals 11 residues. CDR3 nucleotides: TGCAGCGTTTACAGGGGCACTGAAGCTTTCTTT. As protein: CSVYRGTEAFF.

This clone was seen more than once but under ten times. The chain is built from TRBV5-1 and TRBJ1-1; D uncertain. Germline loops: CDR1 SGHRS, CDR2 YFSETQ. V was clipped by 0 bases and J by 6 bases, with 21 bases between them. The CDR3 covers 17 residues. The CDR3 loop is CASSLGADGSRSAEAFF. Here the CDR3 DNA reads TGCGCCAGCAGCTTGGGAGCGGACGGATCCCGAAGCGCTGAAGCTTTCTTT.

This clone was detected a few times. The chain joins TRBV6-5 to TRBJ2-5; TRBD2 agrees at 8 bases. V lost 2 bases and J lost 7; bases outside the gene matches: 9. The CDR3 loop spans 15 amino acids. Germline CDR1 MNHEY, CDR2 SVGAGI. As DNA, the CDR3 is TGTGCCAGCAGTTACGGAGCGGGAGTGCCGGGGACCCAGTACTTC. Amino acids: CASSYGAGVPGTQYF.

The chain recombines TRBV12-2 with TRBJ2-7; the table's D call TRBD2 went unverified against the DNA. TRBV12-2 is an annotated pseudogene. This CDR3 spans 15 amino acids. The CDR3 sequence: CASRQLGAGPYEQYF. CDR3 nucleotide sequence: TGTGCAAGTCGCCAGCTAGGAGCGGGACCCTACGAGCAGTACTTC.

The CDR3 DNA reads TGTGCCAGCGGGGAGGGCGGGGCTGGGAGTCAGCCCCAGCATTTT. Translation gives CASGEGGAGSQPQHF. The rearrangement uses TRBV6-1 and TRBJ1-5, with D possibly TRBD1 on 5 matching bases. The V gene's germline CDR1 is MNHNS and CDR2 SASEGT. V was clipped by 8 bases and J by 6 bases, with 20 bases between them. The CDR3 has 15 amino acids.

V and J are TRBV6-5 and TRBJ1-1, with a weak D call TRBD1 (5 bases). This CDR3 contains 15 residues. Germline lookup yields CDR1 MNHEY and CDR2 SVGAGI. Trimming cost V 7 bases and J 7 bases, with 22 bases left between them. CDR3 sequence (DNA): TGTGCCAGCACCGACTCGCAGGGTACGCGAATTGAAGCTTTCTTT. Amino acid sequence: CASTDSQGTRIEAFF.

This CDR3 is CASSSRRGGSGETQYF. CDR3 DNA: TGTGCCAGCAGCTCTAGGAGGGGCGGGAGTGGAGAGACCCAGTACTTC. The genes are TRBV9 and TRBJ2-5; 7 positions match TRBD2. CDR1 and CDR2 (germline): SGDLS, YYNGEE. Trimming at V came to 4 bases and at J to 4 bases, leaving 13 bases not matched to a gene. The CDR3 loop spans 16 amino acids.

This chain joins TRBV5-4 and TRBJ1-4; weak D call: TRBD1 (5 bases). This CDR3 spans 15 amino acids. Per the germline V gene, CDR1 is SGHNT and CDR2 is YYREEE (reference sequence). V was shortened by 0 bases and J by 8 bases, with 14 bases between the two germline ends. The CDR3 DNA reads as TGTGCCAGCAGCTTGGAGGGGCAAATAGGAGAAAAACTGTTTTTT. This sequence encodes CASSLEGQIGEKLFF.

The rearrangement joins TRBV5-4 to TRBJ1-1; 7 bases agree with TRBD1. Per germline, CDR1 SGHNT and CDR2 YYREEE (reference sequence). J lost 0 bases, V lost 4 bases, and 12 bases had no gene match. The CDR3 spans 17 residues. This CDR3 is CASSGMPGQFMNTEAFF. In nucleotides, the CDR3 is TGTGCCAGCAGCGGCATGCCGGGACAGTTCATGAACACTGAAGCTTTCTTT.

The chain recombines TRBV11-3 with TRBJ2-7, with 14 nucleotides matching TRBD2. Trimming cost V 4 bases and J 5 bases; bases outside gene matches: 1. Germline V CDR1 and CDR2: SGHNT, YENEEA. The CDR3 has 14 amino acids. The CDR3 reads CASSSGLAGDEQYF. In nucleotides, the CDR3 is TGTGCCAGCAGCTCGGGACTAGCGGGAGACGAGCAGTACTTC.

The chain combines TRBV9 with TRBJ2-2; TRBD1 matches 9 bases. With 1 base clipped from V and 4 bases from J, the junction kept 5 bases outside the gene matches. Germline values: CDR1 SGDLS, CDR2 YYNGEE. CDR3 size: 16 residues. This CDR3 is CASSVRGTGFTGELFF. CDR3 in DNA: TGTGCCAGCAGCGTAAGGGGGACAGGGTTCACCGGGGAGCTGTTTTTT.

The gene calls are TRBV10-1 and TRBJ2-4; 8 bases match TRBD1. This CDR3 contains 15 residues. Germline-derived CDR1 and CDR2 are WNHNN and SYGVQD (reference sequence). Trimming removed 3 bases from V and 8 bases from J; junction bases left unmatched: 9. CDR3 in amino acids: CASSEGTGPGYIQYF. In DNA, the CDR3 is TGCGCCAGCAGTGAAGGGACAGGACCAGGTTACATTCAGTACTTC.

This chain joins TRBV12-5 and TRBJ2-1; TRBD2 agrees at 8 bases. The CDR3 is 15 amino acids. Germline values: CDR1 LGHNT, CDR2 FRNRAP. V lost 6 bases to trimming and J lost 0 bases; unmatched junction nucleotides: 4. The CDR3 spells CASGAGTSSYNEQFF. The CDR3 DNA is TGTGCTAGTGGGGCCGGGACTAGCTCCTACAATGAGCAGTTCTTC.

The genes are TRBV11-1 and TRBJ2-2; D uncertain. CDR3 length: 15 residues. V shed 2 bases and J shed 1 base, with 8 bases lying between them. The germline gives CDR1 SGHAT, CDR2 FQDESV (reference sequence). This CDR3 is CASSLNGGNTGELFF. Here the CDR3 DNA reads TGTGCCAGCAGCTTAAACGGTGGGAACACCGGGGAGCTGTTTTTT.

The chain uses TRBV15 and TRBJ2-5, with 9 bases matching TRBD1. This CDR3 region has 16 residues. V lost 0 bases, J lost 5 bases, and 7 bases stayed unmatched. Germline CDR1 reads LNHNV; CDR2 reads YYDKDF (reference sequence). The CDR3 nucleotides are TGTGCCACCAGCAGAGACAGGGGACAGGGCGCGGAGACCCAGTACTTC. Translating it yields CATSRDRGQGAETQYF. The full variable domain, completed using reference TRBV15 and TRBJ2-5, is DAMVIQNPRYQVTQFGKPVTLSCSQTLNHNVMYWYQQKSSQAPKLLFHYYDKDFNNEADTPDNFQSRRPNTSFCFLDIRSPGLGDTAMYLCATSRDRGQGAETQYFGPGTRLLVL.

This chain connects TRBV19 to TRBJ1-5, with 9 bases lining up with TRBD1. Germline assignment: CDR1 LNHDA and CDR2 SQIVND (reference sequence). CDR3 length: 16 amino acids. The trim removed 8 bases at V and 3 bases at J, leaving 11 bases unmatched. The DNA of the CDR3 is TGTGCCAGTGGATACATACAGGGGGCGGCCAATCAGCCCCAGCATTTT. It specifies CASGYIQGAANQPQHF.

The chain joins TRBV27 to TRBJ2-2; no clear D. Trimming took 3 bases from V and 7 from J, leaving 9 bases between them. Germline V lookup: CDR1 MNHEY, CDR2 SMNVEV (reference sequence). This CDR3 contains 13 residues. The chain's CDR3 is CASSFLQSGELFF. The CDR3 DNA reads TGTGCCAGCAGTTTCTTACAGAGCGGGGAGCTGTTTTTT.